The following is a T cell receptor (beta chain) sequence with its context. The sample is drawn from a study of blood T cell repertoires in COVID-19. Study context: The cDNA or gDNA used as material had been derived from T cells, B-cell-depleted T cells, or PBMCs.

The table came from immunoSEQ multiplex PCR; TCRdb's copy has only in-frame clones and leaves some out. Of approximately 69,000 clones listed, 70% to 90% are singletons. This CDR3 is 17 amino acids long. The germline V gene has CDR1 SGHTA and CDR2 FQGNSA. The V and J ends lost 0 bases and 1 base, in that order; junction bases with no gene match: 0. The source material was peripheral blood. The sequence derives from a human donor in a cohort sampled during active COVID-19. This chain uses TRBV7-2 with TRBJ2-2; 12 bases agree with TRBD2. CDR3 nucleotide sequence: TGTGCCAGCAGCTTAGCGGGACTAGCGGGGAACACCGGGGAGCTGTTTTTT. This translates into CASSLAGLAGNTGELFF.